These 6 T cell receptor beta chains were all obtained from the same sample, sequenced in a study of blood T cell repertoires in COVID-19. Assay used: immunoSEQ multiplex PCR; TCRdb lists only in-frame clones, some missing. The sample yields 380,000 or so clones, approximately 91% seen once. Sequenced material: PBMCs or T cells enriched from blood (not recorded which). Every receptor here comes from a woman aged 40 to 49 with acute COVID-19.

The chain links TRBV6-6 to TRBJ2-7; 7 bases align to TRBD1. Germline loops: CDR1 MNHNY, CDR2 SVGAGI (reference sequence). V gave up 9 bases and J gave up 5 bases; unmatched junction bases: 4. CDR3 length equals 11 residues. The CDR3 DNA follows: TGTGCCAGAGGACAGGACGACGAGCAGTACTTC. The encoded protein is CARGQDDEQYF.

V usage is TRBV30 and J usage is TRBJ1-1; TRBD1 is a possible D gene (6 bases). This CDR3 is 12 amino acids long. Trimming took 5 bases from V and 5 from J, leaving 12 bases between them. CDR1 is GTSNPN and CDR2 is SVGIG in the germline V gene (reference sequence). The DNA of the CDR3 is TGTGCCTGGGCCAGGGGCCCTACTGAAGCTTTCTTT. Amino acids: CAWARGPTEAFF.

This chain connects TRBV14 to TRBJ2-7; tentatively, D is TRBD1 (6 bases). The CDR3 consists of 15 residues. V was clipped by 4 bases and J by 2 bases, with 15 bases between them. CDR1 and CDR2 from the germline V gene are SGHDN and FVKESK. CDR3 amino acids: CASSPWTDLTYEQYF. CDR3 in DNA: TGTGCCAGCAGCCCCTGGACAGACCTTACCTACGAGCAGTACTTC.

The V call is TRBV10-2, the J call TRBJ1-5, with D perhaps TRBD1 (5 bases). V lost 0 bases and J lost 0, with 9 bases in between. This CDR3 spans 16 amino acids. Per the germline V gene, CDR1 is WSHSY and CDR2 is SAAADI. The CDR3 nucleotides are TGCGCCAGCAGTGAGTCGACAGATTATAGCAATCAGCCCCAGCATTTT. Encoded protein: CASSESTDYSNQPQHF.

This chain joins TRBV4-1 and TRBJ2-7; weak D call: TRBD1 (7 bases). In germline, CDR1 is MGHRA, CDR2 YSYEKL. The CDR3 sequence is 15 residues long. Between the trimmed V and J ends, which lost 1 base and 3 bases, there was a span of 13 bases. CDR3 sequence (DNA): TGCGCCAGCAGCCAAGCTGGGGGGACAGTCTACGAGCAGTACTTC. Encoded protein: CASSQAGGTVYEQYF.

The CDR3 loop is CASEMAGSLTRELFF. The CDR3 DNA is TGTGCCAGCGAAATGGCCGGGTCCCTGACCCGGGAGCTGTTTTTT. The chain recombines TRBV6-5 with TRBJ2-2; no clear D gene. This CDR3 is built from 15 residues. Trimming removed 8 bases from V and 9 bases from J, with 22 bases in between. The V gene's germline CDR1 is MNHEY and CDR2 SVGAGI.